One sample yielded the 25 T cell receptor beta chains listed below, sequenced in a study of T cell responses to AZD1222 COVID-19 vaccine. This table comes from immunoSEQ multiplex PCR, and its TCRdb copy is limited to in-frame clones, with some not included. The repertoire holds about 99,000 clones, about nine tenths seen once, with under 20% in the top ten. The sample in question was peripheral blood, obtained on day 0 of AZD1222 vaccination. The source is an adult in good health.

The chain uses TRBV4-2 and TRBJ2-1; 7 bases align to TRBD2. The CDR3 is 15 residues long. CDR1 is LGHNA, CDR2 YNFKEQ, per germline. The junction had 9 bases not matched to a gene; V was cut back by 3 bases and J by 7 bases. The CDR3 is CASSHEVVGGNEQFF. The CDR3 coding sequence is TGTGCCAGCAGCCATGAGGTAGTGGGGGGGAATGAGCAGTTCTTC.

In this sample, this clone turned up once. The chain's CDR3 is CSARGGNYGYTF. For the CDR3, the DNA is TGCAGCGCGAGAGGGGGAAACTATGGCTACACCTTC. V and J are TRBV29-1 and TRBJ1-2; a possible D gene is TRBD1 (6 bases). The germline CDR1 and CDR2 sequences are SQVTM and ANQGSEA. V lost 7 bases and J lost 2, with 11 bases in between. This CDR3 has 12 residues.

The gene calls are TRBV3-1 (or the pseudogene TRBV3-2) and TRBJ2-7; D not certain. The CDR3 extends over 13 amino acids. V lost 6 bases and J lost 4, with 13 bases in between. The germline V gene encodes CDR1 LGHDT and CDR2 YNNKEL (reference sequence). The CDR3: CASSNRTPYEQYF. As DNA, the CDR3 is TGTGCCAGCAGTAACAGAACACCTTACGAGCAGTACTTC.

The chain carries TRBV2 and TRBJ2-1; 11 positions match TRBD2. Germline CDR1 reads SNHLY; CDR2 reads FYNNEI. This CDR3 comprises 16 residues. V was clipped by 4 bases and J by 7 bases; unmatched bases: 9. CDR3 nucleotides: TGTGCCAGCAGTGTCACGACTAGCGGGGCAGGGAATGAGCAGTTCTTC. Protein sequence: CASSVTTSGAGNEQFF.

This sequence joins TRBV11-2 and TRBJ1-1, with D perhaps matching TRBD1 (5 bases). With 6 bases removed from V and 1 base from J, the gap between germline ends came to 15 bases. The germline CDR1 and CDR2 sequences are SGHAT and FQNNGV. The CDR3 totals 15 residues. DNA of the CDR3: TGTGCCAGCAGACGAAGCTTCAGGGAGAACACTGAAGCTTTCTTT. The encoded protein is CASRRSFRENTEAFF.

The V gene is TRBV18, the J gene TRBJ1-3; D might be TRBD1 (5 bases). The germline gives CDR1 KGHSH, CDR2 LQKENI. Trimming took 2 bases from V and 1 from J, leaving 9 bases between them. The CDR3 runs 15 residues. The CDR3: CASSPSGGSGNTIYF. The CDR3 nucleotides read TGTGCCAGCTCACCATCGGGGGGTTCTGGAAACACCATATATTTT.

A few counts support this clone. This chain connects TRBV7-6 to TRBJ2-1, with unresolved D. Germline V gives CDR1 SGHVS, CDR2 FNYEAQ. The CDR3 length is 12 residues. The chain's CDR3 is CASSEWGNEQFF. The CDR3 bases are TGTGCTAGTTCCGAATGGGGCAATGAGCAGTTCTTC.

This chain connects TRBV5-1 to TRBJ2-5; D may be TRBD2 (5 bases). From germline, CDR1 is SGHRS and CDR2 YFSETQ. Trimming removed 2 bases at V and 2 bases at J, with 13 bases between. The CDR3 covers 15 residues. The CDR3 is CASSFASGEQETQYF. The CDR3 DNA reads TGCGCCAGCAGCTTCGCTAGTGGGGAGCAAGAGACCCAGTACTTC.

The CDR3 nucleotides read TGTGCCAGCAGCCCATCTTTGGGTTCGGGAAACACCATATATTTT. This encodes CASSPSLGSGNTIYF. The chain couples TRBV6-5 to TRBJ1-3; D not resolved. This CDR3 spans 15 amino acids. V was cut by 6 bases and J by 4 bases, with 16 bases left in between. The germline CDR1 and CDR2 sequences are MNHEY and SVGAGI.

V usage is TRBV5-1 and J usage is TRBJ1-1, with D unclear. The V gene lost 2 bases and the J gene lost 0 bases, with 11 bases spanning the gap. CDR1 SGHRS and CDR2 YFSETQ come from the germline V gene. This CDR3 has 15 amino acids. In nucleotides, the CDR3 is TGCGCCAGCAGCTTTACACGGCTCATGAACACTGAAGCTTTCTTT. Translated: CASSFTRLMNTEAFF.

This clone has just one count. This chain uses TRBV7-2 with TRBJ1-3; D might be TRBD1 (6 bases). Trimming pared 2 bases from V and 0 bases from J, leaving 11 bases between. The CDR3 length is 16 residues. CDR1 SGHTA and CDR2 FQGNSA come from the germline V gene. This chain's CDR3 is CASSLLGQLSGNTIYF. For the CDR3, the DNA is TGTGCCAGCAGCTTATTAGGACAGCTCTCTGGAAACACCATATATTTT.

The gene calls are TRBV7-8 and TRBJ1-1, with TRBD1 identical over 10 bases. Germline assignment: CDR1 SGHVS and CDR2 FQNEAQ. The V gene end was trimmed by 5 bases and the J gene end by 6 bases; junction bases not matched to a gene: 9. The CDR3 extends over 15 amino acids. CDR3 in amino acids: CASSKRQGATAEAFF. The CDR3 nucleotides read TGTGCCAGCAGCAAACGACAGGGGGCGACGGCTGAAGCTTTCTTT.

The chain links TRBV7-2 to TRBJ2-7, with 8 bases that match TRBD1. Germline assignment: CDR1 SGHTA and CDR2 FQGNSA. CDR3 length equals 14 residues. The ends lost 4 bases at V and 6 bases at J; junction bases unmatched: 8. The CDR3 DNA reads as TGTGCCAGCAGCTCCGCCAGGGGGCGCGGCGAGCAGTACTTC. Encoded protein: CASSSARGRGEQYF. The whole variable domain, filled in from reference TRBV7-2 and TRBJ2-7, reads GAGVSQSPSNKVTEKGKDVELRCDPISGHTALYWYRQSLGQGLEFLIYFQGNSAPDKSGLPSDRFSAERTGGSVSTLTIQRTQQEDSAVYLCASSSARGRGEQYFGPGTRLTVT.

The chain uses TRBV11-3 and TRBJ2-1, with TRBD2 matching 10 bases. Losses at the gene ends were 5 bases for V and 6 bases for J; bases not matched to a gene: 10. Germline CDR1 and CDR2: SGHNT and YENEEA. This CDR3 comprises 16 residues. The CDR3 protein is CASSTTGTSAINEQFF. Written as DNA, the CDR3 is TGTGCCAGCAGCACCACCGGGACTAGCGCCATCAATGAGCAGTTCTTC.

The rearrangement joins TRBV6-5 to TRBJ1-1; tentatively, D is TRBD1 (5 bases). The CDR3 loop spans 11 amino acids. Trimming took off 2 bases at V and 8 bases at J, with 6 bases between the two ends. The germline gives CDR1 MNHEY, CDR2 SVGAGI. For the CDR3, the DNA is TGTGCCAGCAGTTACGCAGGGGAAGCTTTCTTT. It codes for CASSYAGEAFF.

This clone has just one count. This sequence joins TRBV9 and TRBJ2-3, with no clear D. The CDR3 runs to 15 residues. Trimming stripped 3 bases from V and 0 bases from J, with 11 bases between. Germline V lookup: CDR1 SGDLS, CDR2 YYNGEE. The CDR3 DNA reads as TGTGCCAGCAGCGCCGGGCAGCTAAGCACAGATACGCAGTATTTT. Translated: CASSAGQLSTDTQYF.

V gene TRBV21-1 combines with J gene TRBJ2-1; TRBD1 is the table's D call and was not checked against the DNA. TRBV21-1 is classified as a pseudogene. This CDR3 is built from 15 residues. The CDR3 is CAIFPRDRVANEQFF. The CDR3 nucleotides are TGTGCCATTTTTCCTCGGGACAGGGTCGCCAATGAGCAGTTCTTC.

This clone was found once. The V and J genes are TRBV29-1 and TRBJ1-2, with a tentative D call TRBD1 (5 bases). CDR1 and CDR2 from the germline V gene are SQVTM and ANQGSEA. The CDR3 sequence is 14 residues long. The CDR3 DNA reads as TGCAGAGCACTTGCAGGTGGCGATCAGGGTGGCTACACCTTC. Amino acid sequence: CRALAGGDQGGYTF.

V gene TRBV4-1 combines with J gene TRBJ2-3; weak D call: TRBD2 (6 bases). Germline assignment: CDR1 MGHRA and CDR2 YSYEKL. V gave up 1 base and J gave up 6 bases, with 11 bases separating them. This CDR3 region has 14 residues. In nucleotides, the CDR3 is TGCGCCAGCAGCCAAGCATCGGACTACGATACGCAGTATTTT. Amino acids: CASSQASDYDTQYF.

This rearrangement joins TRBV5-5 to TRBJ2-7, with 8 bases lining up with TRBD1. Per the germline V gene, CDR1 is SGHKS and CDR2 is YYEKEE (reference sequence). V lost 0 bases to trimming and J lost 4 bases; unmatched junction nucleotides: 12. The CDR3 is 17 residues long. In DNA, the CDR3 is TGTGCCAGCAGCTTGGAGTCGCAAGGACAGGGTATTTACGAGCAGTACTTC. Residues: CASSLESQGQGIYEQYF.

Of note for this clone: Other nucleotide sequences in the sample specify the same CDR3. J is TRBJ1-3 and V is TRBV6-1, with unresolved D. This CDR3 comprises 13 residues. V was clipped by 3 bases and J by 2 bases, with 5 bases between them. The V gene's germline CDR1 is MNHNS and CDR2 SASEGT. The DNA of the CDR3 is TGTGCCAGCAGTGACCCGACTGGAAACACCATATATTTT. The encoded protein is CASSDPTGNTIYF.

The CDR3 nucleotides read TGTGCCAGCTCAGCCTCCGTTCCCCACAATCAGCCCCAGCATTTT. This codes for CASSASVPHNQPQHF. This chain uses TRBV18 with TRBJ1-5; D gene uncertain. Germline CDR1 and CDR2: KGHSH and LQKENI. The CDR3 spans 15 residues. V lost 5 bases to trimming and J lost 3 bases, with 14 bases between them.

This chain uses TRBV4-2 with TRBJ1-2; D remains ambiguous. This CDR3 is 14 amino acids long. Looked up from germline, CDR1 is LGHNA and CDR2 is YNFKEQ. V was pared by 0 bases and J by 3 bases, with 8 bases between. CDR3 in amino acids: CASSQEGRDYGYTF. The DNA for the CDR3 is TGTGCCAGCAGCCAAGAAGGCCGGGACTATGGCTACACCTTC.

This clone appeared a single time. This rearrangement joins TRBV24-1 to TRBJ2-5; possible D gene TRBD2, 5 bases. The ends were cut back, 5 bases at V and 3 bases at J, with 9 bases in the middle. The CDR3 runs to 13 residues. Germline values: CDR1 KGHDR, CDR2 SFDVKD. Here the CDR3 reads CATSARGKETQYF. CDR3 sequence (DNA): TGTGCCACCAGTGCCCGGGGTAAAGAGACCCAGTACTTC.

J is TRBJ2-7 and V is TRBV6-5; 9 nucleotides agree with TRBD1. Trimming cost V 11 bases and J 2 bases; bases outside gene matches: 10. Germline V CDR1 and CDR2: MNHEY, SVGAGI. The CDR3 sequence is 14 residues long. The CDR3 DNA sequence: TGTGCCTGCTCAGTGGGACAGGGCCCCTACGAGCAGTACTTC. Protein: CACSVGQGPYEQYF.